Included here is one T cell receptor beta chain sequence, with context. These data belong to a study of blood T cell repertoires in COVID-19. The ends lost 7 bases at V and 6 bases at J; junction bases unmatched: 7. Germline CDR1 SGHTA, CDR2 FQGNSA. The CDR3 extends over 14 amino acids. TCRdb's table, derived via immunoSEQ multiplex PCR, lists solely in-frame clones and lacks some. Of about 200,000 clones in the sample, approximately 80% are singletons; the top ten hold around 30%. Specimen: peripheral blood. This TCR was sampled from a man between 35 and 55 years old with acute or convalescent COVID-19. The genes are TRBV7-2 and TRBJ2-1, with 9 bases identical to TRBD1. The CDR3 here is CASTSRTGVNEQFF. In nucleotides, the CDR3 is TGTGCCAGCACCTCAAGGACAGGGGTCAATGAGCAGTTCTTC.